These 5 T cell receptor beta chains share one sample of origin, sequenced in a study of T cell changes during pregnancy in multiple sclerosis. The method was immunoSEQ multiplex PCR; TCRdb's version includes in-frame clones alone and lacks a portion of them. The sample consists of around 96,000 clones, over 80% of them appearing once. Sequencing was performed on peripheral blood, taken in the first trimester of pregnancy. The receptors stem from a female donor with multiple sclerosis, enrolled in a pregnancy study.

The chain is built from TRBV5-1 and TRBJ2-1, with D maybe TRBD2 (5 bases). V lost 4 bases to trimming and J lost 4 bases, with 18 bases between them. The germline CDR1 and CDR2 sequences are SGHRS and YFSETQ. The CDR3 covers 16 residues. DNA for the CDR3: TGCGCCAGCAGCCCGGACTCCATCCCCAGATACAATGAGCAGTTCTTC. This encodes CASSPDSIPRYNEQFF.

The chain carries TRBV6-1 and TRBJ1-1; D is ambiguous. Trimming took 5 bases from V and 0 from J, leaving 7 bases between them. Germline-derived CDR1 and CDR2 are MNHNS and SASEGT. The CDR3 has 13 amino acids. As DNA, the CDR3 is TGTGCCAGCAGTCCTGAGCTGAACACTGAAGCTTTCTTT. Translation gives CASSPELNTEAFF.

This chain connects TRBV5-4 to TRBJ2-5, with a weak D call TRBD1 (5 bases). Per germline, CDR1 SGHNT and CDR2 YYREEE (reference sequence). This CDR3 region has 13 residues. Trimming left V 4 bases short and J 3 bases short, with 10 bases between. The chain's CDR3 is CASSHDREETQYF. The CDR3 DNA reads as TGTGCCAGCAGCCACGACAGAGAAGAGACCCAGTACTTC. The whole variable domain, remainder taken from reference TRBV5-4 and TRBJ2-5, is ETGVTQSPTHLIKTRGQQVTLRCSSQSGHNTVSWYQQALGQGPQFIFQYYREEENGRGNFPPRFSGLQFPNYSSELNVNALELDDSALYLCASSHDREETQYFGPGTRLLVL.

This clone has just one count. The gene calls are TRBV19 and TRBJ2-1; tentatively, D is TRBD1 (5 bases). Germline loops: CDR1 LNHDA, CDR2 SQIVND (reference sequence). V lost 9 bases, J lost 2 bases, and 8 bases lay in between. This CDR3 has 12 amino acids. The CDR3 sequence: CASMGPYNEQFF. As DNA, the CDR3 is TGTGCCAGCATGGGGCCCTACAATGAGCAGTTCTTC.

Here the CDR3 reads CASSWGGLKANYGYTF. The CDR3 DNA is TGTGCCAGCAGCTGGGGGGGCCTGAAAGCTAACTATGGCTACACCTTC. This sequence joins TRBV5-6 and TRBJ1-2; D perhaps matches TRBD1 (6 bases). The CDR3 loop spans 16 amino acids. Trimming removed 3 bases at V and 0 bases at J, with 15 bases between. Per the germline V gene, CDR1 is SGHDT and CDR2 is YYEEEE.